These 15 T cell receptor beta chains share one sample of origin, sequenced in a study of cytomegalovirus exposure and HLA in healthy donors. PCR employed 60 Vbeta and 13 Jbeta primers. Sequencing was performed with immunoSEQ multiplex PCR; in TCRdb, only in-frame clones are kept and a portion is missing. Across approximately 200,000 clones, the top ten clones capture around 0.74% of the sample. What was sequenced was PBMCs. These receptors all stem from a boy under 18 in good health and CMV-seronegative.

The rearrangement links TRBV19 to TRBJ1-2; maybe TRBD1 (5 bases). The CDR3 is 12 residues long. Deletions cut 5 bases from V and 8 bases from J, with 12 bases between. Germline CDR1 and CDR2: LNHDA and SQIVND (reference sequence). CDR3 nucleotide sequence: TGTGCCAGTAGTCCCGACGCAGGGGGCTACACCTTC. As protein: CASSPDAGGYTF.

This rearrangement joins TRBV2 to TRBJ2-1; 8 bases line up with TRBD2. In germline, CDR1 is SNHLY, CDR2 FYNNEI. The CDR3 has 16 residues. Trimming at V came to 4 bases and at J to 7 bases, leaving 12 bases not matched to a gene. The CDR3 DNA sequence: TGTGCCAGCAGTGGGGCCGGGACTAGGGTTAGAAATGAGCAGTTCTTC. It specifies CASSGAGTRVRNEQFF.

The chain couples TRBV9 to TRBJ2-3; a possible D gene is TRBD2 (6 bases). This CDR3 has 15 residues. Germline values: CDR1 SGDLS, CDR2 YYNGEE. V was clipped by 5 bases and J by 2 bases, with 15 bases between them. The CDR3 DNA follows: TGTGCCAGCAGTGCATTAGCGGATTCCACAGATACGCAGTATTTT. It specifies CASSALADSTDTQYF.

The CDR3: CASSLGVDEQFF. Here the CDR3 DNA reads TGCGCCAGCAGCTTAGGGGTGGATGAGCAGTTCTTC. The chain joins TRBV5-1 to TRBJ2-1; a possible D gene is TRBD1 (5 bases). The germline V gene has CDR1 SGHRS and CDR2 YFSETQ. The CDR3 runs to 12 residues. V was clipped by 2 bases and J by 8 bases, with 8 bases between them.

The chain links TRBV5-4 to TRBJ2-7, with 12 bases fitting TRBD2. Trimming cost V 2 bases and J 5 bases; bases outside gene matches: 2. Germline values: CDR1 SGHNT, CDR2 YYREEE (reference sequence). This CDR3 is built from 14 residues. CDR3 bases: TGTGCCAGCAGCTTACGACTAGCGGGGGACGAGCAGTACTTC. Its protein product is CASSLRLAGDEQYF.

This rearrangement joins TRBV10-3 to TRBJ2-7, with TRBD2 as a possible D gene (5 bases). CDR1 ENHRY and CDR2 SYGVKD come from the germline V gene. This CDR3 region has 12 residues. V lost 10 bases and J 5 bases, leaving 15 bases between the germline ends. The CDR3: CATTGVGDEQYF. The DNA of the CDR3 is TGTGCCACAACCGGGGTTGGCGACGAGCAGTACTTC.

The chain uses TRBV18 and TRBJ2-7, with 8 positions matching TRBD2. The V gene's germline CDR1 is KGHSH and CDR2 LQKENI. Trimming took 3 bases from V and 3 from J; bases not matched to a gene: 7. This CDR3 spans 15 amino acids. The CDR3 DNA follows: TGTGCCAGCTCACCCGCGGCTAGCGGGTTCTACGAGCAGTACTTC. Translation: CASSPAASGFYEQYF.

The J gene is TRBJ2-3, the V gene TRBV19; 11 bases align to TRBD2. Germline CDR1 reads LNHDA; CDR2 reads SQIVND (reference sequence). With V trimmed by 2 bases and J by 0 bases, 7 bases remained unmatched. This CDR3 spans 18 amino acids. The DNA for the CDR3 is TGTGCCAGTAGTATACCTTTCGGACTAGCGGGTAGCACAGATACGCAGTATTTT. Translated, it gives CASSIPFGLAGSTDTQYF.

The rearrangement joins TRBV20-1 to TRBJ1-5, with D perhaps TRBD1 (5 bases). Germline CDR1 is DFQATT and CDR2 is SNEGSKA (reference sequence). The V gene lost 6 bases and the J gene lost 7 bases, with 10 bases spanning the gap. The CDR3 sequence is 11 residues long. CDR3 bases: TGCAGTGCCCCAGGGCGGCAGCCCCAGCATTTT. It yields the protein CSAPGRQPQHF.

This chain links TRBV5-1 with TRBJ1-1, with 7 bases aligning to TRBD1. The CDR3 runs 14 residues. Unmatched junction bases numbered 4, after V lost 0 bases and J lost 5 bases. Germline CDR1 and CDR2: SGHRS and YFSETQ. The CDR3 DNA reads as TGCGCCAGCAGCTTGGTTTCAGGGGGTACTGAAGCTTTCTTT. It encodes CASSLVSGGTEAFF.

The rearrangement uses TRBV6-4 and TRBJ2-3; 7 positions match TRBD2. The CDR3 is 16 amino acids. J lost 0 bases, V lost 6 bases, and 9 bases had no gene match. Germline-derived CDR1 and CDR2 are MRHNA and SNTAGT. The CDR3: CASSPGAGSSTDTQYF. The CDR3 DNA follows: TGTGCCAGCAGCCCCGGAGCGGGGAGTAGCACAGATACGCAGTATTTT.

The chain combines TRBV5-1 with TRBJ2-3; D may be TRBD2 (6 bases). V lost 5 bases and J 1 base, leaving 11 bases between the germline ends. The CDR3 consists of 14 residues. CDR1 is SGHRS and CDR2 is YFSETQ in the germline V gene. The CDR3 DNA is TGCGCCAGCAGGTGGGGACTTGGCACAGATACGCAGTATTTT. The encoded protein is CASRWGLGTDTQYF.

The genes are TRBV7-9 and TRBJ2-2; tentatively, D is TRBD1 (6 bases). Trimming pared 4 bases from V and 4 bases from J, leaving 7 bases between. This CDR3 is built from 13 residues. Germline loops: CDR1 SEHNR, CDR2 FQNEAQ (reference sequence). The CDR3: CASSSGATGELFF. CDR3 coding DNA: TGTGCCAGCAGCTCAGGGGCCACCGGGGAGCTGTTTTTT.

The chain joins TRBV5-8 to TRBJ1-2, with 7 bases fitting TRBD1. Losses at the gene ends were 5 bases for V and 6 bases for J; bases not matched to a gene: 7. CDR3 length: 13 amino acids. The germline CDR1 and CDR2 sequences are SGHTS and YDEGEE. In nucleotides, the CDR3 is TGTGCCAGCAGGCTTACAGGGGTCCATGGCTACACCTTC. Translated: CASRLTGVHGYTF.

V usage is TRBV7-6 and J usage is TRBJ2-1; 8 bases match TRBD2. This CDR3 region has 14 residues. Germline V gene sequence: CDR1 SGHVS, CDR2 FNYEAQ. After removal of 1 base from V and 8 bases from J, the junction contained 4 bases not matched to a gene. The CDR3 sequence is CASSLEAGAYEQFF. CDR3 in DNA: TGTGCCAGCAGCTTAGAAGCGGGGGCGTATGAGCAGTTCTTC.